Below are 26 T cell receptor beta chains sequenced from a single sample in a study of blood T cells in healthy people across ages. Alongside a J-beta primer mix, a sample-barcoded 5' primer served in a second PCR lasting about 7 to 12 cycles. TCRdb called the 5' RACE reads again in MiXCR, with one record for every CDR3 protein. Of hundreds of thousands of distinct CDR3 sequences in the sample, approximately 25% were seen once. The same data also went into a second study, on T cells of mothers and their children.

Sequencing was done on a sample of blood. These receptors were obtained from a boy between 10 and 17 years old in good health.

This clonotype was recorded many times. The V gene is TRBV6-5, the J gene TRBJ1-3, with D possibly matching TRBD1 (5 bases). The CDR3 is made up of 14 amino acids. V gave up 5 bases and J gave up 1 base, with 9 bases separating them. Germline V CDR1 and CDR2: MNHEY, SVGAGI. CDR3 in DNA: TGTGCCAGCAGTCGGCAGGGATCTGGAAACACCATATATTTT. Its protein product is CASSRQGSGNTIYF.

The gene calls are TRBV11-1 and TRBJ2-6; D is undetermined. The germline V gene has CDR1 SGHAT and CDR2 FQDESV (reference sequence). Trimming removed 8 bases at V and 1 base at J, with 12 bases between. The CDR3 totals 15 residues. CDR3 sequence reads: CASGMQQSGANVLTF. The CDR3 DNA reads TGTGCCAGCGGCATGCAGCAATCTGGGGCCAACGTCCTGACTTTC.

The chain links TRBV5-8 to TRBJ2-3; D not resolved. The V gene lost 0 bases and the J gene lost 5 bases, with 7 bases spanning the gap. Germline V lookup: CDR1 SGHTS, CDR2 YDEGEE. This CDR3 region has 13 residues. The CDR3 DNA reads as TGTGCCAGCAGCTTGGTGGGGAAAGATACGCAGTATTTT. Translated: CASSLVGKDTQYF.

The rearrangement uses TRBV6-6 and TRBJ1-1; D gene uncertain. Germline V CDR1 and CDR2: MNHNY, SVGAGI (reference sequence). V was cut by 0 bases and J by 3 bases, with 8 bases left in between. CDR3 length: 14 amino acids. Here the CDR3 reads CASSYSMTDTEAFF. The CDR3 bases are TGTGCCAGCAGTTACTCGATGACCGACACTGAAGCTTTCTTT.

This clonotype was seen a handful of times. J is TRBJ2-3 and V is TRBV28; 14 bases align to TRBD2. Germline trimming cut 5 bases from V and 10 bases from J; bases unmatched to any gene: 5. The CDR3 is 14 residues long. Germline V gives CDR1 MDHEN, CDR2 SYDVKM. CDR3 DNA: TGTGCCAGCAGTCCGGGACTAGCGGGGGAGGCGCAGTATTTT. Translation: CASSPGLAGEAQYF. The full variable domain, rest sourced from reference TRBV28 and TRBJ2-3, is DVKVTQSSRYLVKRTGEKVFLECVQDMDHENMFWYRQDPGLGLRLIYFSYDVKMKEKGDIPEGYSVSREKKERFSLILESASTNQTSMYLCASSPGLAGEAQYFGPGTRLTVL.

The J gene is TRBJ1-4, the V gene TRBV7-2; D perhaps matches TRBD1 (5 bases). V dropped 1 base and J dropped 7 bases, with 10 bases sitting between them. This CDR3 is 14 amino acids long. Germline V lookup: CDR1 SGHTA, CDR2 FQGNSA. The CDR3 is CASSLGAGPEKLFF. For the CDR3, the DNA is TGTGCCAGCAGCTTAGGGGCAGGGCCTGAAAAACTGTTTTTT.

In its sample, this clonotype was seen a few times. The gene calls are TRBV20-1 and TRBJ2-5, with 10 bases lining up with TRBD2. The V gene end was trimmed by 0 bases and the J gene end by 5 bases; junction bases not matched to a gene: 6. Looked up from germline, CDR1 is DFQATT and CDR2 is SNEGSKA (reference sequence). There are 15 residues in the CDR3. The DNA for the CDR3 is TGCAGTGCTAGAGATCTAGCGGGGGTCATTGAGACCCAGTACTTC. This sequence encodes CSARDLAGVIETQYF.

The V and J genes are TRBV5-1 and TRBJ2-1; TRBD2 matches 7 bases. The CDR3 is 16 amino acids. V lost 4 bases, J lost 7 bases, and 14 bases stayed unmatched. CDR1 and CDR2 (germline): SGHRS, YFSETQ. CDR3 loop: CASSRDYQGIGNEQFF. The CDR3 DNA follows: TGCGCCAGCAGCCGGGACTACCAAGGGATAGGGAATGAGCAGTTCTTC.

This clonotype was recorded a few times. The rearrangement joins TRBV7-3 to TRBJ2-3; a weak D match, TRBD1 (5 bases). CDR1 SGHTA and CDR2 FQGTGA come from the germline V gene. Trimming stripped 2 bases from V and 6 bases from J, with 15 bases between. The CDR3 runs to 15 residues. The CDR3 is CASSLRRGGLDTQYF. CDR3 nucleotides: TGTGCCAGCAGCTTACGAAGGGGTGGTCTGGATACGCAGTATTTT.

In its sample, this clonotype was seen a few times. The chain employs TRBV11-2 and TRBJ1-3, with D unresolved. Trimming took off 1 base at V and 2 bases at J, with 18 bases between the two ends. CDR3 length: 18 residues. From germline, CDR1 is SGHAT and CDR2 FQNNGV. The CDR3 reads CASSLVHPHPSTGNTIYF. The CDR3 region has the DNA TGTGCCAGCAGCTTAGTCCACCCCCACCCGTCTACTGGAAACACCATATATTTT. Combining the CDR3 with reference TRBV11-2 and TRBJ1-3 gives the whole variable domain EAGVAQSPRYKIIEKRQSVAFWCNPISGHATLYWYQQILGQGPKLLIQFQNNGVVDDSQLPKDRFSAERLKGVDSTLKIQPAKLEDSAVYLCASSLVHPHPSTGNTIYFGEGSWLTVV.

This clonotype has only a few counts. V is TRBV27 and J is TRBJ1-5; D remains ambiguous. V was clipped by 7 bases and J by 3 bases, with 10 bases between them. The CDR3 extends over 13 amino acids. Germline CDR1 MNHEY, CDR2 SMNVEV (reference sequence). This chain's CDR3 is CASIATANQPQHF. CDR3 nucleotide sequence: TGTGCCAGCATAGCAACAGCCAATCAGCCCCAGCATTTT.

This clonotype was counted only a few times. The CDR3 loop reads CASSSSGGGTDTQYF. The CDR3 nucleotides are TGTGCCAGCAGTTCTAGCGGGGGGGGCACAGATACGCAGTATTTT. This chain uses TRBV6-6 with TRBJ2-3; 12 bases line up with TRBD2. J lost 1 base, V lost 4 bases, and 0 bases had no gene match. Germline V gene data show CDR1 as MNHNY and CDR2 as SVGAGI (reference sequence). The CDR3 is 15 residues long.

This clonotype was detected only a few times. This sequence joins TRBV20-1 and TRBJ2-5, with TRBD2 matching 11 bases. There are 14 residues in the CDR3. J lost 5 bases, V lost 1 base, and 3 bases had no gene match. CDR1 and CDR2 from the germline V gene are DFQATT and SNEGSKA (reference sequence). The CDR3 DNA reads TGCAGTGCTAGAGTAGCGGGGGGGCTGGAGACCCAGTACTTC. Translated, it gives CSARVAGGLETQYF.

The chain has TRBV7-2 and TRBJ2-1; TRBD2 matches at 11 bases. This CDR3 region has 15 residues. Germline-derived CDR1 and CDR2 are SGHTA and FQGNSA. The junction had 9 bases not matched to a gene; V was cut back by 5 bases and J by 9 bases. The CDR3 sequence is CASSLLAGDGIEQFF. The CDR3, as DNA: TGTGCCAGCAGCCTACTAGCGGGGGACGGTATTGAGCAGTTCTTC.

The chain joins TRBV7-8 to TRBJ2-5; D is undetermined. The closer fit of TRBJ2-1 to the DNA end suggests the J call may be wrong. CDR3 length: 12 residues. Per germline, CDR1 SGHVS and CDR2 FQNEAQ. The CDR3 region is CASSLAENEQFF. The CDR3 DNA follows: TGTGCCAGCAGCTTGGCGGAGAATGAGCAGTTCTTC.

In its sample, this clonotype was seen a few times. This chain joins TRBV29-1 and TRBJ2-5, with 11 nucleotides matching TRBD2. J gave up 2 bases and V 5 bases, and 16 bases lay outside the gene matches. Germline loops: CDR1 SQVTM, CDR2 ANQGSEA. This CDR3 is built from 18 residues. The CDR3 region has the DNA TGCAGCGTTAAACTAGCGGGAGAGATTCGTTTACCTCAAGAGACCCAGTACTTC. It encodes CSVKLAGEIRLPQETQYF.

This clonotype was seen a few times. V usage is TRBV10-3 and J usage is TRBJ2-5; weak D call: TRBD2 (6 bases). This CDR3 has 13 residues. With 2 bases removed from V and 2 bases from J, the gap between germline ends came to 6 bases. Germline values: CDR1 ENHRY, CDR2 SYGVKD. The CDR3 reads CAISEGGQETQYF. As DNA, the CDR3 is TGTGCCATCAGTGAGGGGGGGCAAGAGACCCAGTACTTC.

The chain employs TRBV2 and TRBJ2-4; the D gene could be TRBD1 or TRBD2 (5 bases each). Trimming removed 5 bases at V and 0 bases at J, with 17 bases between. CDR1 is SNHLY and CDR2 is FYNNEI in the germline V gene. CDR3 length: 17 residues. CDR3 loop: CASSRNRDLKAKNIQYF. CDR3 bases: TGTGCCAGCAGTCGAAACCGGGACCTGAAAGCCAAAAACATTCAGTACTTC.

This clonotype was observed many times. This rearrangement joins TRBV5-5 to TRBJ2-5; D remains ambiguous. V lost 4 bases and J 5 bases, leaving 12 bases between the germline ends. Per the germline V gene, CDR1 is SGHKS and CDR2 is YYEKEE (reference sequence). CDR3 length: 13 amino acids. The CDR3 spells CASSPDVRETQYF. In nucleotides, the CDR3 is TGTGCCAGCAGCCCGGACGTACGGGAGACCCAGTACTTC.

V is TRBV6-1 and J is TRBJ2-3, with a tentative D call TRBD2 (6 bases). Germline CDR1 reads MNHNS; CDR2 reads SASEGT. The CDR3 runs to 15 residues. The V end was cut by 0 bases, the J end by 2 bases, with 9 bases between. This CDR3 reads CASSEAGLNTDTQYF. The CDR3 DNA reads as TGTGCCAGCAGTGAAGCGGGACTGAACACAGATACGCAGTATTTT.

This rearrangement joins TRBV4-3 to TRBJ2-1; TRBD1 or TRBD2 may be the D gene (5 bases each). CDR1 and CDR2 from the germline V gene are LGHNA and YSLEER. Trimming cost V 1 base and J 2 bases, with 9 bases left between them. CDR3 length equals 15 residues. In DNA, the CDR3 is TGCGCCAGCAGCCAAGTCGGGGCACCCTACAATGAGCAGTTCTTC. Translated: CASSQVGAPYNEQFF.

The genes are TRBV21-1 and TRBJ2-7. TRBV21-1 is shown as a pseudogene. The length of the CDR3 is 13 residues. The DNA of the CDR3 is TGTGCCAGCAGCAAAGATTCGCCTCGAGAGCAGTACTTC. It yields the protein CASSKDSPREQYF.

This chain uses TRBV6-5 with TRBJ2-5; D tentatively reads TRBD1 or TRBD2 (5 bases each). The J call is uncertain, as TRBJ2-7 better fits the DNA end. Germline CDR1 MNHEY, CDR2 SVGAGI. The CDR3 is 15 residues long. CDR3 in amino acids: CASSYGDPQHYEQYF. DNA for the CDR3: TGTGCCAGCAGTTACGGGGACCCGCAACACTACGAGCAGTACTTC.

This clonotype was counted a few times. The V call is TRBV6-2 or TRBV6-3, the J call TRBJ1-3; 8 positions agree with TRBD1. The trim removed 11 bases at V and 1 base at J, leaving 10 bases unmatched. Germline V CDR1 and CDR2: MNHEY, SVGEGT. This CDR3 region has 15 residues. The CDR3 region has the DNA TGTGCCGGCGGAGGGACAGGCCCTTCTGGAAACACCATATATTTT. Protein sequence: CAGGGTGPSGNTIYF.

The table lists this clonotype with many counts. J is TRBJ2-5 and V is TRBV7-9; the D gene is possibly TRBD2 (5 bases). Trimming pared 5 bases from V and 5 bases from J, leaving 21 bases between. This CDR3 region has 16 residues. Per germline, CDR1 SEHNR and CDR2 FQNEAQ (reference sequence). CDR3 sequence: CASSPPGVGSSETQYF. In DNA form, the CDR3 reads TGTGCCAGCAGCCCTCCCGGGGTTGGGAGTAGTGAGACCCAGTACTTC.

V gene TRBV4-2 combines with J gene TRBJ2-1; TRBD1 aligns across 12 bases. The CDR3 runs 14 residues. Germline V lookup: CDR1 LGHNA, CDR2 YNFKEQ. V lost 4 bases and J lost 9; bases outside the gene matches: 4. The CDR3 DNA is TGTGCCAGCAGCCCCCGGGACAGGGGGCCTGAGCAGTTCTTC. Translating it yields CASSPRDRGPEQFF.